The 25 T cell receptor beta chains below were found in one sample sequenced in a study of cytomegalovirus exposure and HLA in healthy donors. The PCR was carried out with 60 Vbeta primers and 13 Jbeta primers. Generated by immunoSEQ multiplex PCR, the TCRdb table keeps only in-frame clones and is missing some. This sample has around 86,000 clones, with about 80% found just once. The sample was PBMCs. The receptors shown here come from a female donor in good health and CMV-seronegative.

The V and J genes are TRBV18 and TRBJ1-6, with D unclear. The CDR3 covers 17 residues. CDR1 and CDR2 from the germline V gene are KGHSH and LQKENI. Between the trimmed V and J ends, which lost 1 base and 7 bases, there was a span of 17 bases. CDR3 protein: CASSPRLAVPGNSPLHF. In nucleotides, the CDR3 is TGTGCCAGCTCACCACGGTTGGCGGTCCCGGGAAATTCACCCCTCCACTTT.

This chain links TRBV27 with TRBJ1-1, with no clear D. Germline loops: CDR1 MNHEY, CDR2 SMNVEV (reference sequence). This CDR3 contains 14 residues. Trimming took off 1 base at V and 1 base at J, with 7 bases between the two ends. CDR3 coding DNA: TGTGCCAGCAGTTTATTGGGCGCGAACACTGAAGCTTTCTTT. Amino acid sequence: CASSLLGANTEAFF.

This clone was observed a handful of times. This sequence joins TRBV30 and TRBJ2-4; tentative D call: TRBD2 (6 bases). Per germline, CDR1 GTSNPN and CDR2 SVGIG (reference sequence). The CDR3 loop spans 14 amino acids. V gave up 4 bases and J gave up 8 bases, with 18 bases separating them. CDR3 region: CAWKGGGEVDIQYF. CDR3 coding DNA: TGTGCCTGGAAGGGCGGCGGGGAGGTGGACATTCAGTACTTC.

This chain uses TRBV6-5 with TRBJ2-5; tentatively, D is TRBD1 (5 bases). The CDR3 has 15 residues. CDR1 and CDR2 (germline): MNHEY, SVGAGI. Between the trimmed V and J ends, which lost 6 bases and 1 base, there was a span of 15 bases. The DNA for the CDR3 is TGTGCCAGCAGACAAATAAGACAGCCCCAAGAGACCCAGTACTTC. Translation gives CASRQIRQPQETQYF.

This chain connects TRBV5-6 to TRBJ1-2; 7 bases are a match to TRBD1. Germline CDR1 SGHDT, CDR2 YYEEEE. The CDR3 runs to 14 residues. V dropped 4 bases and J dropped 5; count of bases not matched to a gene: 8. The chain's CDR3 is CASSGTGTAYGYTF. The CDR3, as DNA: TGTGCCAGCAGCGGCACCGGGACAGCTTATGGCTACACCTTC.

The chain couples TRBV15 to TRBJ1-1; 7 bases are a match to TRBD1. Trimming at V came to 1 base and at J to 8 bases, leaving 10 bases not matched to a gene. The CDR3 has 15 residues. CDR1 LNHNV and CDR2 YYDKDF come from the germline V gene (reference sequence). This chain's CDR3 is CATSRGGTASPEAFF. Written as DNA, the CDR3 is TGTGCCACCAGCAGAGGGGGGACAGCCTCCCCCGAAGCTTTCTTT.

This rearrangement joins TRBV28 to TRBJ1-1; D remains unclear. The germline CDR1 and CDR2 sequences are MDHEN and SYDVKM. CDR3 length: 15 amino acids. V lost 4 bases, J lost 2 bases, and 14 bases lay in between. CDR3 loop: CASSSPPPGNTEAFF. The CDR3 DNA reads as TGTGCCAGCAGTTCCCCCCCGCCCGGTAACACTGAAGCTTTCTTT.

This chain connects TRBV6-5 to TRBJ2-5; perhaps TRBD1 as D (6 bases). Germline V CDR1 and CDR2: MNHEY, SVGAGI. V lost 2 bases and J 1 base, leaving 11 bases between the germline ends. The CDR3 runs to 15 residues. CDR3 DNA sequence: TGTGCCAGCAGTTACCTTGGCAGGGGCCAAGAGACCCAGTACTTC. The encoded protein is CASSYLGRGQETQYF.

The CDR3 reads CASSSPHQAHNQPQHF. For the CDR3, the DNA is TGTGCCAGCAGCTCCCCCCACCAAGCCCACAATCAGCCCCAGCATTTT. J is TRBJ1-5 and V is TRBV7-6; no reliable D call. Trimming took 4 bases from V and 3 from J, leaving 16 bases between them. The germline V gene has CDR1 SGHVS and CDR2 FNYEAQ. CDR3 size: 16 residues.

The chain is built from TRBV10-1 and TRBJ1-5; D is perhaps TRBD1 (5 bases). CDR3 length equals 17 residues. Deletions cut 0 bases from V and 1 base from J, with 13 bases between. Germline V gives CDR1 WNHNN, CDR2 SYGVQD (reference sequence). This chain's CDR3 is CASSESVGAQSNQPQHF. In DNA form, the CDR3 reads TGCGCCAGCAGTGAGTCGGTAGGGGCCCAAAGCAATCAGCCCCAGCATTTT.

This sequence joins TRBV6-5 and TRBJ2-7; perhaps TRBD1 as D (6 bases). The CDR3 extends over 14 amino acids. The V gene's germline CDR1 is MNHEY and CDR2 SVGAGI. Trimming left V 6 bases short and J 1 base short, with 13 bases between. The CDR3 spells CASSPPDSSYEQYF. In DNA form, the CDR3 reads TGTGCCAGCAGCCCCCCGGACAGTTCCTACGAGCAGTACTTC.

V is TRBV6-4 and J is TRBJ1-2; D is possibly TRBD1 (5 bases). CDR3 size: 15 residues. V lost 0 bases and J lost 0, with 8 bases in between. Germline V lookup: CDR1 MRHNA, CDR2 SNTAGT. In DNA, the CDR3 is TGTGCCAGCAGTGACTCGGGGGGGTCTAACTATGGCTACACCTTC. This encodes CASSDSGGSNYGYTF.

This sequence joins TRBV28 and TRBJ1-2; D unresolved. Germline assignment: CDR1 MDHEN and CDR2 SYDVKM. The CDR3 sequence is 13 residues long. V was pared by 7 bases and J by 2 bases, with 11 bases between. Here the CDR3 reads CASKLTGNYGYTF. The CDR3 DNA follows: TGTGCCAGCAAATTAACGGGAAACTATGGCTACACCTTC.

The chain recombines TRBV18 with TRBJ2-3; D uncertain. CDR3 length equals 13 residues. Germline-derived CDR1 and CDR2 are KGHSH and LQKENI. Trimming shortened V by 1 base and J by 6 bases, and 8 bases separated the two germline ends. CDR3 residues: CASSPLEYDTQYF. CDR3 nucleotide sequence: TGTGCCAGCTCACCACTAGAATATGATACGCAGTATTTT.

The chain employs TRBV5-1 and TRBJ2-1; 8 bases map to TRBD2. J lost 12 bases, V lost 0 bases, and 11 bases had no gene match. Per germline, CDR1 SGHRS and CDR2 YFSETQ. The CDR3 runs 15 residues. Here the CDR3 DNA reads TGCGCCAGCAGCTTGGCCAGCGGGAGCCCCCCGAGGCAGTTCTTC. It specifies CASSLASGSPPRQFF.

The V gene is TRBV6-5, the J gene TRBJ1-5; D gene unclear. CDR1 and CDR2 from the germline V gene are MNHEY and SVGAGI. Deletions cut 4 bases from V and 0 bases from J, with 7 bases between. The CDR3 length is 14 residues. CDR3 in amino acids: CASSSVYSNQPQHF. For the CDR3, the DNA is TGTGCCAGCAGTTCGGTTTATAGCAATCAGCCCCAGCATTTT.

The rearrangement links TRBV28 to TRBJ2-1; 11 positions agree with TRBD1. CDR3 size: 16 residues. V was clipped by 6 bases and J by 3 bases; unmatched bases: 7. CDR1 MDHEN and CDR2 SYDVKM come from the germline V gene. The CDR3 spells CASSRTGGHDYNEQFF. CDR3 sequence (DNA): TGTGCCAGCAGCAGGACAGGGGGCCATGACTACAATGAGCAGTTCTTC.

In its sample, this clone was seen a few times. This chain uses TRBV4-2 with TRBJ1-4; 11 bases fit TRBD1. There are 14 residues in the CDR3. Germline CDR1 LGHNA, CDR2 YNFKEQ. V trimming: 4 bases; J trimming: 17 bases; junction bases outside the gene matches: 12. CDR3 coding DNA: TGTGCCAGCAGCCGACAACTGGGGGACAGGGGGGAATTTTTT. Translated, it gives CASSRQLGDRGEFF.

There are a few counts of this clone. This chain links TRBV28 with TRBJ1-2, with D perhaps TRBD1 (5 bases). In germline, CDR1 is MDHEN, CDR2 SYDVKM. V was cut by 8 bases and J by 8 bases, with 15 bases left in between. The CDR3 extends over 12 amino acids. CDR3 residues: CASQGVDRGYTF. CDR3 DNA: TGTGCCAGCCAAGGGGTCGACCGGGGCTACACCTTC.

The chain is built from TRBV28 and TRBJ1-2; 9 nucleotides align to TRBD1. J lost 3 bases, V lost 10 bases, and 3 bases had no gene match. Per germline, CDR1 MDHEN and CDR2 SYDVKM. There are 12 residues in the CDR3. Here the CDR3 DNA reads TGTGCCATCGACAGGGGGGACTATGGCTACACCTTC. This codes for CAIDRGDYGYTF.

The rearrangement joins TRBV21-1 to TRBJ2-1; whether TRBD1, the table's D call, matches the DNA was not checked. TRBV21-1 has pseudogene status. The CDR3 is made up of 11 amino acids. The CDR3, as DNA: TGTGCCAACCGGGACAGCAATGAGCAGTTCTTC. Protein sequence: CANRDSNEQFF.

V gene TRBV18 combines with J gene TRBJ1-1; D not certain. From germline, CDR1 is KGHSH and CDR2 LQKENI. CDR3 length: 12 residues. Trimming removed 7 bases at V and 2 bases at J, with 8 bases between. CDR3 sequence reads: CASFTTNTEAFF. For the CDR3, the DNA is TGTGCCAGCTTTACAACAAACACTGAAGCTTTCTTT.

V gene TRBV28 combines with J gene TRBJ2-7, with D tentatively TRBD1 (5 bases). This CDR3 has 15 residues. CDR1 and CDR2 from the germline V gene are MDHEN and SYDVKM. With 6 bases removed from V and 2 bases from J, the gap between germline ends came to 17 bases. This CDR3 reads CASRGTGSPPYEQYF. The CDR3 DNA follows: TGTGCCAGCAGGGGAACAGGCTCTCCTCCCTACGAGCAGTACTTC.

The chain recombines TRBV6-5 with TRBJ2-7, with D unclear. V gave up 4 bases and J gave up 6 bases, with 13 bases separating them. From germline, CDR1 is MNHEY and CDR2 SVGAGI. CDR3 length equals 13 residues. CDR3 in DNA: TGTGCCAGCAGTTGGCGGCCCGTGGGCGAGCAGTACTTC. Encoded protein: CASSWRPVGEQYF.

The genes are TRBV18 and TRBJ2-7; D might be TRBD1 (6 bases). The germline CDR1 and CDR2 sequences are KGHSH and LQKENI. The CDR3 is 13 amino acids. Trimming cost V 5 bases and J 1 base, with 9 bases left between them. This CDR3 is CASSGRGSYEQYF. The CDR3 DNA reads as TGTGCCAGCTCAGGCAGGGGTTCCTACGAGCAGTACTTC.